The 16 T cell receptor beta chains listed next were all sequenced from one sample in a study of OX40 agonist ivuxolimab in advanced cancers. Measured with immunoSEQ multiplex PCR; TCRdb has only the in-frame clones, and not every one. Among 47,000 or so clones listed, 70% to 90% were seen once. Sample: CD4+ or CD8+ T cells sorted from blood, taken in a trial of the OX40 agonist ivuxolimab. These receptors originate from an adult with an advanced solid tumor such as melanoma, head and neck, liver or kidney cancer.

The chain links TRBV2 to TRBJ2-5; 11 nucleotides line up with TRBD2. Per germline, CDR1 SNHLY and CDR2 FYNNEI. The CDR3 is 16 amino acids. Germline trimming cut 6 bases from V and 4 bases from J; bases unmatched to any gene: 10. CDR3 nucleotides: TGTGCCAGCAGAAGGACGACTAGCGGGGTGGGAGAGACCCAGTACTTC. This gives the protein CASRRTTSGVGETQYF.

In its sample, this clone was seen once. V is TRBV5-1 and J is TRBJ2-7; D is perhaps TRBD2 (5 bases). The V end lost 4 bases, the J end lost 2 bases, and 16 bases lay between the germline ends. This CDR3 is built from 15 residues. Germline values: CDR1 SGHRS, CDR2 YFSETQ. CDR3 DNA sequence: TGCGCCAGCAGCAAACCCGGGGAGAACACCTACGAGCAGTACTTC. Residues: CASSKPGENTYEQYF. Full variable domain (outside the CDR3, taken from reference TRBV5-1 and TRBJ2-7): KAGVTQTPRYLIKTRGQQVTLSCSPISGHRSVSWYQQTPGQGLQFLFEYFSETQRNKGNFPGRFSGRQFSNSRSEMNVSTLELGDSALYLCASSKPGENTYEQYFGPGTRLTVT.

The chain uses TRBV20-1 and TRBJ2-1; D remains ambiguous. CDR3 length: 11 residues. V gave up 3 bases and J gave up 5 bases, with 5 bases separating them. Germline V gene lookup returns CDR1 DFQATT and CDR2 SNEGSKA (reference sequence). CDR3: CSASFNNEQFF. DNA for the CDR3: TGCAGTGCTAGTTTCAACAATGAGCAGTTCTTC.

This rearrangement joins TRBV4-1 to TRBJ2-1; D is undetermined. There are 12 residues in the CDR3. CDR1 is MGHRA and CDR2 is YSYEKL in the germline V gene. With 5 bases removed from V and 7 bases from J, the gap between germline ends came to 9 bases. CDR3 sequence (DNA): TGCGCCAGCAGCTCATATGGGAATGAGCAGTTCTTC. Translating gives CASSSYGNEQFF.

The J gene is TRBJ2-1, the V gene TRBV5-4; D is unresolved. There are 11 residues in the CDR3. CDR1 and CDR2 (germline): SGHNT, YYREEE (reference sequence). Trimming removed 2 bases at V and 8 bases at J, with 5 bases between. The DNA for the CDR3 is TGTGCCAGCAGCTTCGGCGATGAGCAGTTCTTC. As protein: CASSFGDEQFF.

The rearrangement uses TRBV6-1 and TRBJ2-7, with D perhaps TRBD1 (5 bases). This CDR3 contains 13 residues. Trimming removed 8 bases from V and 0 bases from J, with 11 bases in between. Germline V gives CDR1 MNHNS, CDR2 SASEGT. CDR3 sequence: CASSTVFSYEQYF. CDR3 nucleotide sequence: TGTGCCAGCTCGACAGTTTTCTCCTACGAGCAGTACTTC.

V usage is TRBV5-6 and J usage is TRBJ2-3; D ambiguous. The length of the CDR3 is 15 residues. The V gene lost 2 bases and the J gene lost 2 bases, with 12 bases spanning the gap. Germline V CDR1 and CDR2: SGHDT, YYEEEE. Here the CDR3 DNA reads TGTGCCAGCAGCTTTTGGTACTCTTCCACAGATACGCAGTATTTT. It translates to CASSFWYSSTDTQYF.

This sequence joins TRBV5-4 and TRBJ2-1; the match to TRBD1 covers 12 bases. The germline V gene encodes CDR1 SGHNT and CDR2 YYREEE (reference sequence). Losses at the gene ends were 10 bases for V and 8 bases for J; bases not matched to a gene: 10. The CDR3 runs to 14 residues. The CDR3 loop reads CASGTGGGVDEQFF. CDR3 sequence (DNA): TGTGCCTCAGGGACAGGGGGCGGCGTGGATGAGCAGTTCTTC.

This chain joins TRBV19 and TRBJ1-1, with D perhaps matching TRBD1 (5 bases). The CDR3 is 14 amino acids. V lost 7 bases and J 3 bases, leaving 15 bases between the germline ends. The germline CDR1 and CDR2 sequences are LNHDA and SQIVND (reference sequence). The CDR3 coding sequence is TGTGCCAGTATCCCCTCCGGGGGGGACACTGAAGCTTTCTTT. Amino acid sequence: CASIPSGGDTEAFF.

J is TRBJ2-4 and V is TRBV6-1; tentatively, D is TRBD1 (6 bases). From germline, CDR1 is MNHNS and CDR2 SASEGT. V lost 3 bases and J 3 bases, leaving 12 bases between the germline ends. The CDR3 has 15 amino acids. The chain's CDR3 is CASSEWGLDKNIQYF. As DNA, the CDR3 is TGTGCCAGCAGTGAGTGGGGGCTCGACAAAAACATTCAGTACTTC.

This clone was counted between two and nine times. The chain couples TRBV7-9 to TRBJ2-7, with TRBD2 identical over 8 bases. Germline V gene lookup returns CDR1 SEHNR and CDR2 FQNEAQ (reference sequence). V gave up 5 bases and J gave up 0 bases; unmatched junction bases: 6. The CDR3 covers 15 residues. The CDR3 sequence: CASSPGTSFSYEQYF. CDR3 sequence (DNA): TGTGCCAGCAGCCCCGGGACTAGTTTCTCCTACGAGCAGTACTTC.

This chain's CDR3 is CASSVTPRGGYTF. DNA for the CDR3: TGTGCCAGCAGCGTCACACCCCGCGGGGGCTACACCTTC. This sequence joins TRBV5-4 and TRBJ1-2; D gene uncertain. Germline CDR1 reads SGHNT; CDR2 reads YYREEE (reference sequence). The CDR3 is 13 amino acids. Trimming stripped 4 bases from V and 8 bases from J, with 15 bases between.

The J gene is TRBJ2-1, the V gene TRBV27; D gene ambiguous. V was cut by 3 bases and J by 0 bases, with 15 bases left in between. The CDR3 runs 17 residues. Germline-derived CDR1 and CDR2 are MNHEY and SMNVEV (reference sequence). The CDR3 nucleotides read TGTGCCAGCAGTTTCTTTCCCGGAACAAGCTCCTACAATGAGCAGTTCTTC. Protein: CASSFFPGTSSYNEQFF.

The CDR3 DNA sequence: TGTGCCAGCAGTGAGCCTGGTCTAACCTACGAGCAGTACTTC. It specifies CASSEPGLTYEQYF. The chain employs TRBV2 and TRBJ2-7; D uncertain. Germline V gene data show CDR1 as SNHLY and CDR2 as FYNNEI. Trimming removed 3 bases from V and 2 bases from J, with 11 bases in between. The CDR3 runs 14 residues.

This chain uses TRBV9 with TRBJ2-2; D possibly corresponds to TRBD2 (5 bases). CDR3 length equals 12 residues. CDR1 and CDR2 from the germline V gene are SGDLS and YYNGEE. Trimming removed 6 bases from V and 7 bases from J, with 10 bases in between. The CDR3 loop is CASNGEGGELFF. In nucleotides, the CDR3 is TGTGCCAGCAATGGAGAGGGCGGGGAGCTGTTTTTT.

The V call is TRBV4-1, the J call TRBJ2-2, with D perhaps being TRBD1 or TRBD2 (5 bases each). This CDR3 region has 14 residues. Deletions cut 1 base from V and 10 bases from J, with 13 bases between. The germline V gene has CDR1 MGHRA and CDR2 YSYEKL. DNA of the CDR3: TGCGCCAGCAGCCAAGGTTTCGGGGCCCCGGAGCTGTTTTTT. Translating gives CASSQGFGAPELFF.